The 27 T cell receptor beta chains below come from one sample, sequenced in a study of blood T cell repertoires in COVID-19. Produced via immunoSEQ multiplex PCR; TCRdb's table is partial and in-frame only. The sample yields fewer than 40,000 clones, 85% seen once. Sequenced sample: peripheral blood. The receptor source for this set is a man older than 75 with active COVID-19.

The rearrangement uses TRBV9 and TRBJ1-2; D might be TRBD1 (5 bases). The CDR3 has 14 amino acids. Trimming stripped 3 bases from V and 7 bases from J, with 16 bases between. Germline assignment: CDR1 SGDLS and CDR2 YYNGEE. CDR3 in amino acids: CASSATANWGGYTF. CDR3 DNA sequence: TGTGCCAGCAGCGCGACAGCTAATTGGGGTGGCTACACCTTC.

This chain uses TRBV7-2 with TRBJ2-3; 14 bases align to TRBD2. Germline CDR1 is SGHTA and CDR2 is FQGNSA. The ends lost 4 bases at V and 1 base at J; junction bases unmatched: 4. The CDR3 length is 17 residues. The CDR3 DNA sequence: TGTGCCAGCAGCTCCAGACTAGCGGGGGGGGGCACAGATACGCAGTATTTT. Translating it yields CASSSRLAGGGTDTQYF. The full variable domain, in which reference TRBV7-2 and TRBJ2-3 provide the parts outside the CDR3, is GAGVSQSPSNKVTEKGKDVELRCDPISGHTALYWYRQSLGQGLEFLIYFQGNSAPDKSGLPSDRFSAERTGGSVSTLTIQRTQQEDSAVYLCASSSRLAGGGTDTQYFGPGTRLTVL.

The chain combines TRBV2 with TRBJ1-1; 11 bases match TRBD1. The ends lost 8 bases at V and 6 bases at J; junction bases unmatched: 8. Germline loops: CDR1 SNHLY, CDR2 FYNNEI. CDR3 size: 14 residues. For the CDR3, the DNA is TGTGCCAGCGAGTGGACAGGGGGCTTCTCTGAAGCTTTCTTT. It specifies CASEWTGGFSEAFF.

The chain has TRBV12-3 or TRBV12-4 and TRBJ1-5; D may be TRBD1 (5 bases). Trimming removed 3 bases at V and 5 bases at J, with 8 bases between. This CDR3 spans 13 amino acids. CDR3 sequence (DNA): TGTGCCAGCAGTTTCGACAGAGATCAGCCCCAGCATTTT. It codes for CASSFDRDQPQHF.

This clone was seen only once. This chain uses TRBV7-9 with TRBJ2-1; 8 bases map to TRBD2. Germline V CDR1 and CDR2: SEHNR, FQNEAQ (reference sequence). CDR3 length: 13 amino acids. Unmatched junction bases numbered 4, after V lost 4 bases and J lost 8 bases. The CDR3 sequence: CASSYSGADEQFF. In DNA, the CDR3 is TGTGCCAGCAGCTATAGCGGGGCGGATGAGCAGTTCTTC. The full variable domain, rest sourced from reference TRBV7-9 and TRBJ2-1, is DTGVSQNPRHKITKRGQNVTFRCDPISEHNRLYWYRQTLGQGPEFLTYFQNEAQLEKSRLLSDRFSAERPKGSFSTLEIQRTEQGDSAMYLCASSYSGADEQFFGPGTRLTVL.

This clone has a single count. The chain has TRBV15 and TRBJ2-7, with 9 nucleotides matching TRBD2. The germline V gene has CDR1 LNHNV and CDR2 YYDKDF (reference sequence). This CDR3 is built from 15 residues. V lost 0 bases and J lost 3; bases outside the gene matches: 3. This CDR3 is CATSRERGGNYEQYF. DNA for the CDR3: TGTGCCACCAGCAGAGAGCGGGGGGGGAACTACGAGCAGTACTTC.

The V and J genes are TRBV19 and TRBJ2-7; TRBD1 is a possible D gene (6 bases). This CDR3 spans 14 amino acids. V lost 1 base to trimming and J lost 2 bases, with 9 bases between them. Germline assignment: CDR1 LNHDA and CDR2 SQIVND (reference sequence). The CDR3 DNA reads as TGTGCCAGTAGTATAGTGGCAGGGGCCTACGAGCAGTACTTC. This gives the protein CASSIVAGAYEQYF.

The CDR3 DNA follows: TGTGCCAGCAGCTTGGGAGCAAGGGACAGGGACTACAATGAGCAGTTCTTC. Protein: CASSLGARDRDYNEQFF. This chain connects TRBV5-6 to TRBJ2-1; 9 nucleotides agree with TRBD1. The V and J ends lost 0 bases and 3 bases, in that order; junction bases with no gene match: 7. Per the germline V gene, CDR1 is SGHDT and CDR2 is YYEEEE. The CDR3 consists of 17 residues.

The chain links TRBV9 to TRBJ2-1; 12 bases line up with TRBD2. The CDR3 has 16 amino acids. After removal of 0 bases from V and 8 bases from J, the junction contained 6 bases not matched to a gene. Germline V CDR1 and CDR2: SGDLS, YYNGEE. CDR3 in amino acids: CASSVGPSGGAYEQFF. The CDR3 region has the DNA TGTGCCAGCAGCGTAGGGCCTAGCGGGGGGGCCTATGAGCAGTTCTTC.

This clone was picked up a small number of times. This chain uses TRBV7-3 with TRBJ1-1; possibly TRBD1 for D (6 bases). The CDR3 consists of 14 residues. The germline CDR1 and CDR2 sequences are SGHTA and FQGTGA. Trimming took off 5 bases at V and 1 base at J, with 11 bases between the two ends. This chain's CDR3 is CASSPGHSNTEAFF. CDR3 DNA sequence: TGTGCCAGCAGCCCGGGACACTCGAACACTGAAGCTTTCTTT.

This clone turned up a few times. V usage is TRBV7-9 and J usage is TRBJ2-3; 9 nucleotides line up with TRBD2. This CDR3 has 17 residues. J lost 5 bases, V lost 4 bases, and 13 bases had no gene match. CDR1 and CDR2 (germline): SEHNR, FQNEAQ (reference sequence). The chain's CDR3 is CASSWISAGGLGDTQYF. The DNA for the CDR3 is TGTGCCAGCAGCTGGATCTCAGCGGGGGGTCTGGGAGATACGCAGTATTTT.

The rearrangement joins TRBV7-2 to TRBJ2-7; unclear D gene. This CDR3 is built from 16 residues. Germline V gene lookup returns CDR1 SGHTA and CDR2 FQGNSA. The V end was cut by 2 bases, the J end by 3 bases, with 17 bases between. The CDR3 coding sequence is TGTGCCAGCAGCTTATTCCTAAGTCGATTAGACTACGAGCAGTACTTC. Translated, it gives CASSLFLSRLDYEQYF.

The genes are TRBV13 and TRBJ2-2; the D gene is possibly TRBD2 (5 bases). The V end lost 8 bases, the J end lost 6 bases, and 10 bases lay between the germline ends. Germline assignment: CDR1 PRHDT and CDR2 FYEKMQ (reference sequence). The CDR3 spans 12 residues. In nucleotides, the CDR3 is TGTGCCAGCGGGTTGCGGGCCGGGGAGCTGTTTTTT. Translating gives CASGLRAGELFF.

V gene TRBV10-3 combines with J gene TRBJ1-3; tentative D call: TRBD1 (5 bases). The CDR3 is made up of 15 amino acids. Germline V lookup: CDR1 ENHRY, CDR2 SYGVKD. The ends were cut back, 6 bases at V and 7 bases at J, with 19 bases in the middle. CDR3 region: CAISETGWGDNTIYF. CDR3 DNA: TGTGCCATCAGCGAGACGGGATGGGGGGACAACACCATATATTTT.

The chain recombines TRBV5-1 with TRBJ1-1; TRBD1 aligns across 9 bases. V shed 4 bases, J shed 4 bases, and the junction held 5 bases outside the gene matches. From germline, CDR1 is SGHRS and CDR2 YFSETQ. The CDR3 is 14 residues long. The CDR3 reads CASSDTGGVTEAFF. CDR3 in DNA: TGCGCCAGCAGCGATACAGGGGGCGTCACTGAAGCTTTCTTT.

This clone was observed a few times. The chain combines TRBV2 with TRBJ2-5; TRBD1 might be the D (5 bases). Germline CDR1 reads SNHLY; CDR2 reads FYNNEI. This CDR3 is built from 14 residues. V was cut by 10 bases and J by 1 base, with 16 bases left in between. CDR3 sequence (DNA): TGTGCCACCGATTTGACAGCGTTCCAAGAGACCCAGTACTTC. It translates to CATDLTAFQETQYF.

The CDR3 nucleotides are TGTGCCTGGACGGCTAGCGGGGGGCCCAAAGAGACCCAGTACTTC. Translating gives CAWTASGGPKETQYF. The V and J genes are TRBV30 and TRBJ2-5; TRBD2 agrees at 11 bases. The CDR3 is 15 residues long. CDR1 is GTSNPN and CDR2 is SVGIG in the germline V gene (reference sequence). The V segment lost 4 bases and the J segment 3 bases; nucleotides outside the gene matches: 7.

This sequence joins TRBV9 and TRBJ2-7; 9 bases align to TRBD2. V was clipped by 4 bases and J by 2 bases; unmatched bases: 7. CDR3 size: 15 residues. Germline values: CDR1 SGDLS, CDR2 YYNGEE. Here the CDR3 reads CASSRGGGETYEQYF. In DNA form, the CDR3 reads TGTGCCAGCAGCAGAGGCGGGGGGGAAACCTACGAGCAGTACTTC.

This clone has just one count. This sequence joins TRBV6-6 and TRBJ1-2; D is undetermined. The V gene's germline CDR1 is MNHNY and CDR2 SVGAGI (reference sequence). This CDR3 spans 13 amino acids. V gave up 5 bases and J gave up 2 bases, with 9 bases separating them. The CDR3 spells CASSPSGNYGYTF. In DNA form, the CDR3 reads TGTGCCAGCAGTCCGTCTGGCAACTATGGCTACACCTTC.

The chain has TRBV7-2 and TRBJ1-6; 7 nucleotides align to TRBD1. The CDR3 is made up of 12 amino acids. Germline V gene sequence: CDR1 SGHTA, CDR2 FQGNSA. Trimming cost V 1 base and J 16 bases; bases outside gene matches: 4. The CDR3: CASSLGGTVLHF. In DNA form, the CDR3 reads TGTGCCAGCAGCTTAGGGGGGACAGTTCTCCACTTT.

This chain connects TRBV3-1 (or the pseudogene TRBV3-2) to TRBJ2-1; TRBD2 might be the D (6 bases). This CDR3 is built from 15 residues. In germline, CDR1 is LGHDT, CDR2 YNNKEL (reference sequence). V lost 7 bases, J lost 4 bases, and 17 bases lay in between. In DNA, the CDR3 is TGTGCCAGCAATGTATGGCGGGGACGATACAATGAGCAGTTCTTC. This translates into CASNVWRGRYNEQFF.

This clone was seen a handful of times. CDR3 sequence: CASSPWDRGIETQYF. CDR3 bases: TGTGCCAGCAGCCCATGGGACAGGGGGATAGAGACCCAGTACTTC. This chain uses TRBV7-6 with TRBJ2-5, with TRBD1 matching 11 bases. Per germline, CDR1 SGHVS and CDR2 FNYEAQ. The CDR3 spans 15 residues. The V segment lost 5 bases and the J segment 4 bases; nucleotides outside the gene matches: 6.

This chain joins TRBV7-3 and TRBJ2-1; 12 bases map to TRBD2. There are 17 residues in the CDR3. In germline, CDR1 is SGHTA, CDR2 FQGTGA. After removal of 4 bases from V and 6 bases from J, the junction contained 10 bases not matched to a gene. This chain's CDR3 is CASSSGLAGWGGNEQFF. CDR3 sequence (DNA): TGTGCCAGCAGCTCGGGACTAGCGGGTTGGGGCGGCAATGAGCAGTTCTTC.

This clone was picked up one time. The rearrangement joins TRBV7-9 to TRBJ2-3; 7 bases are shared with TRBD1. Germline CDR1 and CDR2: SEHNR and FQNEAQ (reference sequence). The length of the CDR3 is 14 residues. After removal of 4 bases from V and 0 bases from J, the junction contained 1 base not matched to a gene. The CDR3 is CASSWTGSTDTQYF. DNA of the CDR3: TGTGCCAGCAGCTGGACAGGTAGCACAGATACGCAGTATTTT.

Only a few counts were recorded for this clone. V and J are TRBV18 and TRBJ1-1; D uncertain. The ends were cut back, 4 bases at V and 1 base at J, with 10 bases in the middle. CDR1 is KGHSH, CDR2 LQKENI, per germline. CDR3 length equals 14 residues. DNA of the CDR3: TGTGCCAGCTCACGAAACAGCGGGAACACTGAAGCTTTCTTT. It codes for CASSRNSGNTEAFF.

The gene calls are TRBV3-1 (or the pseudogene TRBV3-2) and TRBJ2-7; maybe TRBD1 (6 bases). The germline CDR1 and CDR2 sequences are LGHDT and YNNKEL (reference sequence). CDR3 length equals 15 residues. Trimming cost V 4 bases and J 5 bases, with 18 bases left between them. The DNA for the CDR3 is TGTGCCAGCAGCCTCGGTACAGGGTTTGAAAACGAGCAGTACTTC. This encodes CASSLGTGFENEQYF.

The chain uses TRBV5-4 and TRBJ2-3; the match to TRBD1 covers 7 bases. This CDR3 region has 14 residues. V was clipped by 4 bases and J by 1 base; unmatched bases: 3. Looked up from germline, CDR1 is SGHNT and CDR2 is YYREEE (reference sequence). The CDR3 DNA reads as TGTGCCAGCAGCGTTACAGGGGGCACAGATACGCAGTATTTT. Translated: CASSVTGGTDTQYF. The whole variable domain, filled in from reference TRBV5-4 and TRBJ2-3, reads ETGVTQSPTHLIKTRGQQVTLRCSSQSGHNTVSWYQQALGQGPQFIFQYYREEENGRGNFPPRFSGLQFPNYSSELNVNALELDDSALYLCASSVTGGTDTQYFGPGTRLTVL.